Following are 11 T cell receptor beta chains from one sample sequenced in a study of blood T cell repertoires in COVID-19. Data came from immunoSEQ multiplex PCR; TCRdb stores just in-frame clones and leaves some out. Here the sample spans fewer than 300,000 clones, approximately 90% being singletons. The sequencing input was PBMCs or T cells enriched from blood (not recorded which). All receptors come from a woman between 35 and 50 years old with acute COVID-19.

The V gene is TRBV7-9, the J gene TRBJ2-7; TRBD1 is a possible D gene (6 bases). V lost 5 bases and J lost 2, with 13 bases in between. The CDR3 runs to 14 residues. CDR1 and CDR2 from the germline V gene are SEHNR and FQNEAQ (reference sequence). The CDR3 protein is CASSLSGQPYEQYF. The CDR3, as DNA: TGTGCCAGCAGCCTCTCTGGACAGCCCTACGAGCAGTACTTC.

In this sample, this clone turned up once. The chain joins TRBV18 to TRBJ1-5; 8 bases line up with TRBD1. This CDR3 has 17 residues. Germline V gene lookup returns CDR1 KGHSH and CDR2 LQKENI. V was pared by 9 bases and J by 2 bases, with 15 bases of the junction left unmatched. CDR3 coding DNA: TGTGCCAGATCCAGGGGGCTGACTAATGGAGGCAATCAGCCCCAGCATTTT. It is translated as CARSRGLTNGGNQPQHF.

The rearrangement joins TRBV6-5 to TRBJ2-3; 11 bases are shared with TRBD2. This CDR3 has 15 residues. Trimming at V came to 6 bases and at J to 2 bases, leaving 4 bases not matched to a gene. CDR1 and CDR2 from the germline V gene are MNHEY and SVGAGI. CDR3 amino acids: CASRASGGITDTQYF. CDR3 sequence (DNA): TGTGCCAGCAGAGCTAGCGGGGGGATCACAGATACGCAGTATTTT.

V is TRBV7-9 and J is TRBJ2-3, with TRBD2 matching 13 bases. The CDR3 is made up of 17 amino acids. The trim removed 1 base at V and 2 bases at J, leaving 3 bases unmatched. The germline V gene encodes CDR1 SEHNR and CDR2 FQNEAQ (reference sequence). The CDR3 nucleotides are TGTGCCAGCAGCTTAGGACTAGCGGGGGGTAACACAGATACGCAGTATTTT. Protein product: CASSLGLAGGNTDTQYF.

V usage is TRBV28 and J usage is TRBJ2-1, with 9 bases matching TRBD1. Germline CDR1 is MDHEN and CDR2 is SYDVKM. V gave up 6 bases and J gave up 5 bases; unmatched junction bases: 8. The CDR3 sequence is 15 residues long. This CDR3 reads CASRNTGGSDNEQFF. The DNA for the CDR3 is TGTGCCAGCAGAAACACAGGGGGCTCGGACAATGAGCAGTTCTTC.

The count of this clone is one. The V call is TRBV7-9, the J call TRBJ1-1; a weak D match, TRBD1 (6 bases). The CDR3 loop spans 14 amino acids. The germline CDR1 and CDR2 sequences are SEHNR and FQNEAQ (reference sequence). Trimming pared 1 base from V and 10 bases from J, leaving 16 bases between. The CDR3 coding sequence is TGTGCCAGCAGCTTAGGGGGGCAGGGAAGAGGAGCTTTCTTT. Translated: CASSLGGQGRGAFF.

The chain couples TRBV7-3 to TRBJ2-7, with D possibly matching TRBD2 (7 bases). The CDR3 runs 14 residues. CDR1 and CDR2 from the germline V gene are SGHTA and FQGTGA. V lost 3 bases to trimming and J lost 5 bases, with 14 bases between them. CDR3 sequence: CASSLGGPNDEQYF. The CDR3 nucleotides read TGTGCCAGCAGCTTGGGGGGGCCGAATGACGAGCAGTACTTC.

This chain uses TRBV13 with TRBJ1-1; D is ambiguous. Germline values: CDR1 PRHDT, CDR2 FYEKMQ (reference sequence). The CDR3 loop spans 12 amino acids. The germline V and J ends were trimmed by 0 bases and 5 bases, with 4 bases remaining between them. For the CDR3, the DNA is TGTGCCAGCAGCTTAGGCCGGACTGAAGCTTTCTTT. This gives the protein CASSLGRTEAFF.

The chain links TRBV6-1 to TRBJ1-5, with D tentatively TRBD1 (5 bases). The V gene's germline CDR1 is MNHNS and CDR2 SASEGT. The CDR3 has 16 residues. V lost 1 base and J lost 1, with 11 bases in between. In nucleotides, the CDR3 is TGTGCCAGCAGTGAAGTGGGGGGTCGGAGCAATCAGCCCCAGCATTTT. It yields the protein CASSEVGGRSNQPQHF.

V is TRBV9 and J is TRBJ2-3; 11 nucleotides match TRBD2. CDR1 is SGDLS and CDR2 is YYNGEE in the germline V gene. The CDR3 runs 17 residues. V lost 0 bases to trimming and J lost 5 bases; unmatched junction nucleotides: 8. The CDR3 bases are TGTGCCAGCAGCGTAGGTAGTAGCGGGAGGGCCGTAGATACGCAGTATTTT. It yields the protein CASSVGSSGRAVDTQYF.

The chain has TRBV28 and TRBJ2-1, with a weak D call TRBD2 (5 bases). Germline assignment: CDR1 MDHEN and CDR2 SYDVKM. The germline V and J ends were trimmed by 5 bases and 4 bases, with 15 bases remaining between them. The CDR3 runs to 15 residues. The CDR3 spells CASSRPWTEYNEQFF. The CDR3 DNA is TGTGCCAGCAGTCGTCCCTGGACTGAATACAATGAGCAGTTCTTC.